Listed below are T cell receptor beta chains from one sample, sequenced in a study of T cell responses to AZD1222 COVID-19 vaccine. This table comes from immunoSEQ multiplex PCR, and its TCRdb copy is limited to in-frame clones, with some not included. The top ten hold 2.5% to 3.5% of the sample, which has roughly 150,000 clones, 88% seen once. Sequences were derived from peripheral blood, sampled 28 days after the second AZD1222 dose. All receptors derive from an adult who received the AZD1222 COVID-19 vaccine. CDR3s include the opening cysteine and the closing phenylalanine or tryptophan. D genes are given only for firm matches. Clone sizes are given selectively: once, few, many, or a class where the clone is expanded.

>NA|17|TRBV9|NA|TRBJ2-2
CASSVLPGKANTGELFF
TGTGCCAGCAGCGTCCTCCCGGGGAAGGCGAACACCGGGGAGCTGTTTTTT
>NA|15|TRBV20-1|TRBD2|TRBJ2-1
CSASMPSGREDEQFF
TGCAGTGCTAGTATGCCTAGCGGGAGGGAAGATGAGCAGTTCTTC
>NA|15|TRBV7-2|TRBD2|TRBJ2-7
CASSLRLAGSYEQYF
TGTGCCAGCAGCTTGCGACTAGCGGGGTCCTACGAGCAGTACTTC
>once|12|TRBV30|NA|TRBJ1-3
CALGGDGNTIYF
TGTGCCCTAGGGGGGGACGGAAACACCATATATTTT
>NA|14|TRBV5-1|TRBD2|TRBJ2-3
CASSFGLAGDTQYF
TGCGCCAGCAGCTTCGGACTAGCGGGGGATACGCAGTATTTT
>NA|16|TRBV30|NA|TRBJ2-6
CAWIQGAISGANVLTF
TGTGCCTGGATCCAAGGGGCCATCTCTGGGGCCAACGTCCTGACTTTC
>NA|14|TRBV6-5|NA|TRBJ2-5
CASSYSGGQETQYF
TGTGCCAGCAGTTACTCGGGCGGGCAAGAGACCCAGTACTTC
>NA|15|TRBV4-1|TRBD2|TRBJ2-7
CASSQMGLAQYEQYF
TGCGCCAGCAGCCAGATGGGACTAGCTCAATACGAGCAGTACTTC
>NA|13|TRBV6-5|NA|TRBJ1-1
CASRQLMNTEAFF
TGTGCCAGCAGACAGCTCATGAACACTGAAGCTTTCTTT
>few|13|TRBV2|NA|TRBJ2-5
CASRRTEQETQYF
TGTGCCAGCAGACGGACGGAACAAGAGACCCAGTACTTC
>NA|14|TRBV7-9|TRBD1|TRBJ2-7
CASSPGQGASEQYF
TGTGCCAGCAGCCCGGGACAGGGGGCGAGTGAGCAGTACTTC
>NA|13|TRBV29-1|NA|TRBJ1-1
CSVEDGTTVEAFF
TGCAGCGTTGAAGATGGGACGACAGTTGAAGCTTTCTTT
>NA|11|TRBV20-1|NA|TRBJ2-3
CSGLGGDTQYF
TGCAGTGGGCTGGGGGGAGATACGCAGTATTTT
>NA|12|TRBV19|NA|TRBJ1-2
CASSSQSYGYTF
TGTGCCAGTAGTTCGCAGAGCTATGGCTACACCTTC
>NA|15|TRBV24-1|NA|TRBJ1-4
CATSDSGPGNEKLFF
TGTGCCACCAGTGATTCGGGTCCGGGGAATGAAAAACTGTTTTTT
>NA|16|TRBV28|NA|TRBJ1-2
CASSFRSDRWTYGYTF
TGTGCCAGCAGTTTCCGTTCTGACAGGTGGACCTATGGCTACACCTTC
>NA|14|TRBV5-1|TRBD1|TRBJ2-7
CASSLGTGAGEQYF
TGCGCCAGCAGCTTGGGGACAGGGGCGGGTGAGCAGTACTTC
>NA|15|TRBV15|NA|TRBJ2-2
CATSRELGNTGELFF
TGTGCCACCAGCAGAGAACTAGGGAACACCGGGGAGCTGTTTTTT
>NA|14|TRBV5-4|NA|TRBJ2-3
CASSSPRGTDTQYF
TGTGCCAGCAGCTCTCCTAGGGGGACAGATACGCAGTATTTT
>once|15|TRBV5-4|TRBD1|TRBJ1-2
CASSSNRGQSYGYTF
TGTGCCAGCAGCTCAAACAGGGGGCAGTCCTATGGCTACACCTTC
>NA|15|TRBV7-8|NA|TRBJ1-5
CASSLAAHRDQPQHF
TGTGCCAGCAGCTTAGCGGCCCATCGGGATCAGCCCCAGCATTTT
>once|14|TRBV19|NA|TRBJ1-2
CASSRTQTNYGYTF
TGTGCCAGTAGTCGGACCCAAACTAACTATGGCTACACCTTC
>NA|15|TRBV7-9|NA|TRBJ1-1
CASSLAGTRVSEAFF
TGTGCCAGCAGCTTAGCCGGGACAAGGGTCTCAGAAGCTTTCTTT
>NA|18|TRBV15|TRBD1|TRBJ1-5
CATSREWGTATSNQPQHF
TGTGCCACCAGCAGAGAGTGGGGGACAGCTACAAGCAATCAGCCCCAGCATTTT
>once|13|TRBV6-5|NA|TRBJ1-2
CASSYTGGNGYTF
TGTGCCAGCAGTTATACGGGGGGGAATGGCTACACCTTC
>NA|13|TRBV6-2/TRBV6-3|NA|TRBJ2-5
CASSYGVGETQYF
TGTGCCAGCAGTTATGGCGTTGGGGAGACCCAGTACTTC
>NA|15|TRBV27|NA|TRBJ2-1
CASTSGGGSYNEQFF
TGTGCCAGCACCTCGGGTGGGGGCTCCTACAATGAGCAGTTCTTC
>NA|15|TRBV10-3|NA|TRBJ1-2
CAISETSSGNKDYTF
TGTGCCATCAGTGAGACAAGCTCGGGAAACAAGGACTACACCTTC
>NA|14|TRBV9|NA|TRBJ1-1
CASSVKGRGTEAFF
TGTGCCAGCAGCGTAAAGGGTAGGGGCACTGAAGCTTTCTTT
>once|10|TRBV29-1|NA|TRBJ1-2
CSVERRGYTF
TGCAGCGTTGAAAGACGGGGCTACACCTTC
>NA|14|TRBV28|NA|TRBJ1-5
CASTKAGSAQPQHF
TGTGCCAGCACCAAGGCAGGAAGTGCTCAGCCCCAGCATTTT
>few|15|TRBV18|TRBD1|TRBJ1-2
CASSPVLTGGYGYTF
TGTGCCAGCTCACCAGTCTTGACAGGGGGCTATGGCTACACCTTC
>NA|14|TRBV5-1|TRBD1|TRBJ1-2
CASSPRTGSEGYTF
TGCGCCAGCAGCCCCCGGACAGGGAGTGAGGGCTACACCTTC
>NA|15|TRBV7-2|TRBD2|TRBJ2-1
CASSLGSGGLNEQFF
TGTGCCAGCAGCTTAGGTAGCGGGGGACTCAATGAGCAGTTCTTC
>NA|15|TRBV7-9|TRBD1|TRBJ1-2
CASSLTGGNNYGYTF
TGTGCCAGCAGCTTGACAGGGGGCAACAACTATGGCTACACCTTC
>NA|12|TRBV28|NA|TRBJ1-2
CASSLSKGGYTF
TGTGCCAGCAGTTTATCTAAGGGTGGCTACACCTTC
>NA|14|TRBV19|NA|TRBJ2-3
CASSIRQGGDTQYF
TGTGCCAGTAGTATAAGGCAGGGCGGGGATACGCAGTATTTT
>NA|17|TRBV28|TRBD1|TRBJ1-6
CASRSTGAISYNSPLHF
TGTGCCAGCAGATCGACAGGGGCGATCTCCTATAATTCACCCCTCCACTTT
>NA|14|TRBV19|TRBD1|TRBJ1-1
CASMAKDRRGGAFF
TGTGCCAGTATGGCCAAGGACAGGCGAGGGGGAGCTTTCTTT
>NA|12|TRBV30|NA|TRBJ2-7
CAWDTGSDEQYF
TGTGCCTGGGATACAGGGTCGGACGAGCAGTACTTC
>NA|15|TRBV9|NA|TRBJ2-2
CASSANRDRYGELFF
TGTGCCAGCAGCGCTAACCGGGACCGATACGGGGAGCTGTTTTTT
>NA|14|TRBV5-1|TRBD2|TRBJ2-7
CASSLGLASYEQYF
TGCGCCAGCAGCCTGGGACTAGCCTCCTACGAGCAGTACTTC
>NA|16|TRBV3-1/TRBV3-2|NA|TRBJ2-2
CASSPTRQFTAGELFF
TGTGCCAGCAGCCCCACCCGACAGTTTACGGCGGGGGAGCTGTTTTTT
>NA|13|TRBV10-2|NA|TRBJ2-7
CASSPTRGHEQYF
TGCGCCAGCAGTCCGACTAGGGGGCACGAGCAGTACTTC
>NA|13|TRBV5-5|TRBD2|TRBJ2-7
CASSWTSLDEQYF
TGTGCCAGCAGCTGGACTAGCCTTGACGAGCAGTACTTC
>NA|16|TRBV7-9|NA|TRBJ1-4
CASSYGDRGANEKLFF
TGTGCCAGCAGCTACGGTGACCGAGGGGCAAATGAAAAACTGTTTTTT
>NA|15|TRBV5-1|TRBD1|TRBJ2-1
CASSLGQGAFNEQFF
TGCGCCAGCAGCCTGGGACAGGGGGCGTTCAATGAGCAGTTCTTC
>NA|18|TRBV5-3|NA|TRBJ1-6
CARTGGLSLWSYNSPLHF
TGTGCCAGAACCGGGGGACTGAGTCTGTGGTCCTATAATTCACCCCTCCACTTT
>NA|16|TRBV7-2|TRBD2|TRBJ2-1
CASSSSRGGNYNEQFF
TGTGCCAGCAGCTCGTCTCGCGGGGGGAACTACAATGAGCAGTTCTTC
>NA|11|TRBV29-1|NA|TRBJ2-1
CSVDWVNEQFF
TGCAGCGTTGATTGGGTCAATGAGCAGTTCTTC
>once|13|TRBV29-1|TRBD2|TRBJ2-7
CSVRGGSSYEQYF
TGCAGCGTACGGGGGGGGAGCTCCTACGAGCAGTACTTC
>NA|16|TRBV6-6|NA|TRBJ2-7
CASSYSGAGRRTQQYF
TGTGCCAGCAGTTACTCAGGGGCGGGGAGGAGGACCCAGCAGTACTTC
>NA|12|TRBV30|NA|TRBJ2-7
CACKGRTYEQYF
TGTGCCTGCAAGGGTCGAACCTACGAGCAGTACTTC
>once|13|TRBV7-2|NA|TRBJ2-7
CASSFGGFYEQYF
TGTGCCAGCAGCTTCGGCGGGTTCTACGAGCAGTACTTC
>NA|14|TRBV2|TRBD1|TRBJ2-1
CASRQGPAYNEQFF
TGTGCCAGCAGACAGGGGCCAGCCTACAATGAGCAGTTCTTC
>NA|12|TRBV3-1/TRBV3-2|NA|TRBJ2-7
CASSQVGNEQYF
TGTGCCAGCAGCCAAGTAGGAAACGAGCAGTACTTC
>NA|15|TRBV28|NA|TRBJ2-7
CASSELRGGPEEQYF
TGTGCCAGCAGTGAGTTGAGGGGGGGGCCGGAAGAGCAGTACTTC
>NA|17|TRBV6-6|NA|TRBJ1-4
CASSRSPGTAPGEKLFF
TGTGCCAGCAGTCGATCCCCGGGAACCGCCCCGGGTGAAAAACTGTTTTTT
>NA|13|TRBV14|NA|TRBJ2-3
CASSFTRGDTQYF
TGTGCCAGCAGCTTTACTCGGGGAGATACGCAGTATTTT
>NA|17|TRBV28|NA|TRBJ1-6
CASSFLTAPSYNSPLHF
TGTGCCAGCAGTTTTCTGACAGCCCCCTCCTATAATTCACCCCTCCACTTT